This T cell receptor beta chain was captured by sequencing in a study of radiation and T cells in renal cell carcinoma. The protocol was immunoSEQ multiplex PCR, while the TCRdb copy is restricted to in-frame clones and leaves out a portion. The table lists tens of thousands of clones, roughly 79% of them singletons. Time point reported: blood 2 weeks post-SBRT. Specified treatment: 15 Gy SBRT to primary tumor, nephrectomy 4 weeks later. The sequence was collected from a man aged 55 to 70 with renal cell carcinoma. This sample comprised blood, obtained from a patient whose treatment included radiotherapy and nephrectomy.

CDR3 amino acids: CASRFHREETQYF. The DNA of the CDR3 is TGTGCCAGCCGGTTTCACCGCGAGGAGACCCAGTACTTC. The rearrangement joins TRBV27 to TRBJ2-5; D gene ambiguous. The CDR3 length is 13 residues. Germline loops: CDR1 MNHEY, CDR2 SMNVEV (reference sequence). With 8 bases removed from V and 5 bases from J, the gap between germline ends came to 15 bases.